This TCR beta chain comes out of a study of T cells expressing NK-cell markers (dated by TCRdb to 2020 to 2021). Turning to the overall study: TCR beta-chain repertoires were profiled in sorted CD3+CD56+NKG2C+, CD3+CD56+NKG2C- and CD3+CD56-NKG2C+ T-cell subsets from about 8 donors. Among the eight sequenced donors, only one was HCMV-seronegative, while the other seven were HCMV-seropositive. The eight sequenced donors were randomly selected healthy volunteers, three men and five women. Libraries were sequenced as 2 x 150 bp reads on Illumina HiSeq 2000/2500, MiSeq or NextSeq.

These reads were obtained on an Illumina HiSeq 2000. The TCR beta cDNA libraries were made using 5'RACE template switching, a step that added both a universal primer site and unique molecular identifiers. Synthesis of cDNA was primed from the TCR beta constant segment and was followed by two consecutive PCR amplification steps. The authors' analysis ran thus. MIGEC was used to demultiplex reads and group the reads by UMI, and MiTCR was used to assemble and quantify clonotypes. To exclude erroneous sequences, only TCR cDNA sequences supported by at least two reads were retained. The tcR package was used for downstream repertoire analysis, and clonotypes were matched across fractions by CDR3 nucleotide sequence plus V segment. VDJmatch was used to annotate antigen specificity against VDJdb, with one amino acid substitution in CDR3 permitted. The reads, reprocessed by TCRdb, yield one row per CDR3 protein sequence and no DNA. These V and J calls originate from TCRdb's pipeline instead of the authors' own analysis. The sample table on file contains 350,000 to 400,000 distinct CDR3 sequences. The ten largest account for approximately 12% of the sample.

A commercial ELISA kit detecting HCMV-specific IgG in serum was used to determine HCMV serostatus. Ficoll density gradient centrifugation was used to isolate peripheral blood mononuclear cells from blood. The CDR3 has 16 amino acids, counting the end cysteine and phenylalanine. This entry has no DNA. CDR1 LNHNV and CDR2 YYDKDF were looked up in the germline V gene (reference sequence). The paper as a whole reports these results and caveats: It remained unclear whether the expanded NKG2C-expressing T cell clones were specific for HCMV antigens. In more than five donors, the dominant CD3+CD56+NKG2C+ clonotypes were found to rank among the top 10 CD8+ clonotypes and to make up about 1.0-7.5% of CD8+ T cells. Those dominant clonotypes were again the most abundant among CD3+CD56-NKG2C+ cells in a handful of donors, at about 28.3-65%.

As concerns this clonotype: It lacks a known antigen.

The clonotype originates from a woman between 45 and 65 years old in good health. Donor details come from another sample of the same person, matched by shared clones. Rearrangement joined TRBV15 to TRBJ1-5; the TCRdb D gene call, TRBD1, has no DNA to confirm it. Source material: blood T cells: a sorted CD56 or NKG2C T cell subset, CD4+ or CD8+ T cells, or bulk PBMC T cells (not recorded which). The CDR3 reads CATRPGTGGPGQPQHF.